This TCR beta chain emerged from a study of T cell changes during pregnancy in multiple sclerosis. CDR1 and CDR2 from the germline V gene are SGHTS and YDEGEE. The CDR3 totals 18 residues. Trimming at V came to 0 bases and at J to 0 bases, leaving 6 bases not matched to a gene. Assay: immunoSEQ multiplex PCR; the TCRdb copy retains only in-frame clones and omits some. The sample consists of some 30,000 clones, 85% to 90% of them appearing once. The sequence was obtained from a female donor with multiple sclerosis, enrolled in a pregnancy study. Sample: CD8+ T cells from peripheral blood mononuclear cells, taken before pregnancy. This chain links TRBV5-8 with TRBJ2-1, with 10 bases fitting TRBD1. CDR3 in amino acids: CASSLDPWTGGSYNEQFF. The CDR3 nucleotides are TGTGCCAGCAGCTTGGACCCTTGGACAGGGGGCTCCTACAATGAGCAGTTCTTC.